What follows are 18 T cell receptor beta chains derived from one specimen sequenced in a study of cytomegalovirus exposure and HLA in healthy donors. PCR primers comprised 60 Vbeta and 13 Jbeta primers. The assay was immunoSEQ multiplex PCR, and TCRdb's table has in-frame clones only and misses some. The table includes roughly 140,000 clones, 70% to 85% detected once. Source material: PBMCs. These TCRs come from a man in his forties in good health and CMV-seropositive.

This rearrangement joins TRBV5-1 to TRBJ2-5, with D unclear. CDR3 length equals 13 residues. Germline CDR1 SGHRS, CDR2 YFSETQ. V was clipped by 1 base and J by 5 bases, with 9 bases between them. This chain's CDR3 is CASSLLGLETQYF. The CDR3 DNA sequence: TGCGCCAGCAGCTTGTTGGGCTTGGAGACCCAGTACTTC.

This clone has just a few counts. The chain recombines TRBV10-3 with TRBJ1-5; D is unresolved. Trimming took 2 bases from V and 7 from J, leaving 9 bases between them. This CDR3 has 13 residues. CDR1 is ENHRY and CDR2 is SYGVKD in the germline V gene. This CDR3 is CAISETRVQPQHF. The CDR3 coding sequence is TGTGCCATCAGTGAGACGAGGGTACAGCCCCAGCATTTT.

This chain links TRBV6-1 with TRBJ2-4, with 8 nucleotides matching TRBD1. CDR3 length: 15 amino acids. In germline, CDR1 is MNHNS, CDR2 SASEGT. Trimming removed 3 bases from V and 2 bases from J; junction bases left unmatched: 3. In nucleotides, the CDR3 is TGTGCCAGCAGTGACAGGGGGCTTTCCAAAAACATTCAGTACTTC. Translation gives CASSDRGLSKNIQYF.

The genes are TRBV19 and TRBJ2-7, with 7 bases identical to TRBD1. The CDR3 is 12 amino acids. The V segment lost 10 bases and the J segment 9 bases; nucleotides outside the gene matches: 12. Per the germline V gene, CDR1 is LNHDA and CDR2 is SQIVND (reference sequence). The CDR3 sequence is CATRGGSTRQYF. As DNA, the CDR3 is TGTGCCACTCGAGGGGGCAGCACTCGGCAGTACTTC.

This sequence joins TRBV30 and TRBJ1-4; D remains unclear. Trimming removed 2 bases at V and 4 bases at J, with 20 bases between. The CDR3 runs to 17 residues. Per the germline V gene, CDR1 is GTSNPN and CDR2 is SVGIG (reference sequence). The CDR3 region is CAWSKVAASSHNEKLFF. The DNA for the CDR3 is TGTGCCTGGAGTAAAGTGGCGGCGAGCTCTCATAATGAAAAACTGTTTTTT.

The chain couples TRBV4-3 to TRBJ1-5; D gene uncertain. V was clipped by 1 base and J by 1 base, with 11 bases between them. Germline CDR1 reads LGHNA; CDR2 reads YSLEER. This CDR3 contains 16 residues. The CDR3 region has the DNA TGCGCCAGCAGCCAAGGGGTCACGGGAAGCAATCAGCCCCAGCATTTT. Residues: CASSQGVTGSNQPQHF.

The chain couples TRBV4-3 to TRBJ1-3; D gene unclear. The CDR3 has 13 amino acids. Germline V gene lookup returns CDR1 LGHNA and CDR2 YSLEER. Trimming removed 0 bases at V and 7 bases at J, with 7 bases between. CDR3 region: CASSQDFVNTIYF. CDR3 DNA sequence: TGCGCCAGCAGCCAAGATTTCGTTAACACCATATATTTT.

The J gene is TRBJ2-4, the V gene TRBV9; D might be TRBD2 (6 bases). Germline values: CDR1 SGDLS, CDR2 YYNGEE. The CDR3 sequence is 13 residues long. V lost 0 bases, J lost 8 bases, and 9 bases lay in between. The CDR3 nucleotides read TGTGCCAGCAGCGTAGGTGGAGGGTACATTCAGTACTTC. Translated, it gives CASSVGGGYIQYF.

The chain links TRBV29-1 to TRBJ2-1; 7 positions agree with TRBD2. The germline V gene has CDR1 SQVTM and CDR2 ANQGSEA. V lost 3 bases and J lost 3; bases outside the gene matches: 2. The CDR3 runs to 13 residues. Here the CDR3 reads CSVERESYNEQFF. The CDR3 DNA reads TGCAGCGTTGAGCGGGAGAGCTACAATGAGCAGTTCTTC.

The chain couples TRBV9 to TRBJ2-2; D uncertain. The CDR3 length is 14 residues. The germline V and J ends were trimmed by 0 bases and 3 bases, with 6 bases remaining between them. In germline, CDR1 is SGDLS, CDR2 YYNGEE. Here the CDR3 DNA reads TGTGCCAGCAGCGTAGGGCACGACACCGGGGAGCTGTTTTTT. Encoded protein: CASSVGHDTGELFF.

The rearrangement links TRBV27 to TRBJ2-5, with TRBD1 matching 8 bases. The end of the DNA fits TRBJ2-7 better, so the J call may be wrong. Germline V gene lookup returns CDR1 MNHEY and CDR2 SMNVEV (reference sequence). This CDR3 has 15 amino acids. The CDR3 coding sequence is TGTGCCAGCAGTCCCTACTCGGGACAGGCATACGAGCAGTACTTC. The encoded protein is CASSPYSGQAYEQYF.

This clone was recorded once. The genes are TRBV19 and TRBJ1-1; D might be TRBD1 (5 bases). The CDR3 sequence is 13 residues long. Deletions cut 6 bases from V and 6 bases from J, with 14 bases between. Germline V gene sequence: CDR1 LNHDA, CDR2 SQIVND (reference sequence). In DNA form, the CDR3 reads TGTGCCAGTAGCCCAGATAGGGGCCCTGAAGCTTTCTTT. Translating it yields CASSPDRGPEAFF.

The chain combines TRBV27 with TRBJ2-2; D unresolved. CDR1 and CDR2 (germline): MNHEY, SMNVEV (reference sequence). The CDR3 sequence is 14 residues long. V was pared by 4 bases and J by 3 bases, with 9 bases between. The CDR3 is CASSSRRYTGELFF. For the CDR3, the DNA is TGTGCCAGCAGTTCTAGGCGGTACACCGGGGAGCTGTTTTTT.

The CDR3 DNA reads as TGTGCTAGTGGATCCGGGCTAGCGGGAGTAGTAGATACGCAGTATTTT. Its protein is CASGSGLAGVVDTQYF. The V gene is TRBV12-5, the J gene TRBJ2-3, with 10 bases identical to TRBD2. Losses at the gene ends were 6 bases for V and 5 bases for J; bases not matched to a gene: 11. The germline CDR1 and CDR2 sequences are LGHNT and FRNRAP. CDR3 size: 16 residues.

J is TRBJ2-3 and V is TRBV5-1, with D unclear. This CDR3 region has 15 residues. V lost 0 bases to trimming and J lost 2 bases, with 10 bases between them. The V gene's germline CDR1 is SGHRS and CDR2 YFSETQ. CDR3 loop: CASSLGLTYTDTQYF. CDR3 in DNA: TGCGCCAGCAGCTTGGGACTGACCTACACAGATACGCAGTATTTT. The whole variable domain, filled in from reference TRBV5-1 and TRBJ2-3, reads KAGVTQTPRYLIKTRGQQVTLSCSPISGHRSVSWYQQTPGQGLQFLFEYFSETQRNKGNFPGRFSGRQFSNSRSEMNVSTLELGDSALYLCASSLGLTYTDTQYFGPGTRLTVL.

The chain recombines TRBV28 with TRBJ2-7; no clear D. CDR3 size: 14 residues. Per the germline V gene, CDR1 is MDHEN and CDR2 is SYDVKM. Trimming left V 5 bases short and J 0 bases short, with 11 bases between. The CDR3 DNA reads as TGTGCCAGCAGTCCCCATGTAGCCTCCTACGAGCAGTACTTC. Translated: CASSPHVASYEQYF.

The V gene is TRBV6-5, the J gene TRBJ2-5, with D perhaps matching TRBD1 (6 bases). The CDR3 has 12 residues. Trimming took off 7 bases at V and 4 bases at J, with 10 bases between the two ends. Germline assignment: CDR1 MNHEY and CDR2 SVGAGI. CDR3 amino acids: CASNRVGETQYF. The CDR3, as DNA: TGTGCCAGCAACAGGGTAGGAGAGACCCAGTACTTC.

The sample holds a few counts of this clone. The chain couples TRBV5-8 to TRBJ1-2; 11 nucleotides agree with TRBD1. V was pared by 4 bases and J by 8 bases, with 7 bases of the junction left unmatched. The germline V gene encodes CDR1 SGHTS and CDR2 YDEGEE. CDR3 length: 14 residues. The DNA for the CDR3 is TGTGCCAGCAGCACTAGGACAGGGGGCAGAGGCTACACCTTC. Translation gives CASSTRTGGRGYTF. The entire variable domain, with the rest obtained from reference TRBV5-8 and TRBJ1-2, is as follows: EAGVTQSPTHLIKTRGQQATLRCSPISGHTSVYWYQQALGLGLQFLLWYDEGEERNRGNFPPRFSGRQFPNYSSELNVNALELEDSALYLCASSTRTGGRGYTFGSGTRLTVV.